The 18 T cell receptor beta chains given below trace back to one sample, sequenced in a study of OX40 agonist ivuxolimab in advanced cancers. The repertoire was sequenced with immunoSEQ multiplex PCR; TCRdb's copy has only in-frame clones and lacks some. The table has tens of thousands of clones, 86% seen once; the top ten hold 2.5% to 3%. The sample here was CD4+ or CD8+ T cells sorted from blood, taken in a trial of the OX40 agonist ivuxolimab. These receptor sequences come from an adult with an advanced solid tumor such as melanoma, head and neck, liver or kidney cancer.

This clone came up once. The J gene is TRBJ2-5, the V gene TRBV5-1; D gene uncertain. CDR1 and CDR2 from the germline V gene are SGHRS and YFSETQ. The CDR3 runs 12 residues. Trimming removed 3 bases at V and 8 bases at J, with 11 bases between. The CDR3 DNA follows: TGCGCCAGCAGCTACCCCTTCGATACCCAGTACTTC. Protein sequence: CASSYPFDTQYF.

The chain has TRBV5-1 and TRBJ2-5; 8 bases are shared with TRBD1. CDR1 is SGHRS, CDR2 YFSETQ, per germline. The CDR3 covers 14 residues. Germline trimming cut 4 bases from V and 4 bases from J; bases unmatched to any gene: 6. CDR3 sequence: CASSGRTGRETQYF. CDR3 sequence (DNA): TGCGCCAGCAGCGGAAGGACAGGGAGAGAGACCCAGTACTTC.

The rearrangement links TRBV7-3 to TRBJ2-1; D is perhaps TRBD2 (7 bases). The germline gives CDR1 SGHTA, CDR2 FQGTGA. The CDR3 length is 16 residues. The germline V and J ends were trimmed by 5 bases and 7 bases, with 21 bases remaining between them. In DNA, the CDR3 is TGTGCCAGCAGCCGATTCACAGGGACGGGGGGAAATGAGCAGTTCTTC. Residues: CASSRFTGTGGNEQFF.

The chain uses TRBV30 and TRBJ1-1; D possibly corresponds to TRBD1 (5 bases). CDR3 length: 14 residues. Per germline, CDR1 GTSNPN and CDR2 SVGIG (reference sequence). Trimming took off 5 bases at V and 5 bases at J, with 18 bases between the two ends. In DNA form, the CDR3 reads TGTGCCTGGCAGGGAGGGTCCCTCAGGACTGAAGCTTTCTTT. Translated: CAWQGGSLRTEAFF.

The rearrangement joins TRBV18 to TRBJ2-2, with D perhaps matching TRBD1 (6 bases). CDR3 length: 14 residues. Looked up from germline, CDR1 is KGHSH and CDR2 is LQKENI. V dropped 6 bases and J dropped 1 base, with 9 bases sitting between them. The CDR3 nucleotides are TGTGCCAGCTCGCAACAGGGGAACACCGGGGAGCTGTTTTTT. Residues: CASSQQGNTGELFF.

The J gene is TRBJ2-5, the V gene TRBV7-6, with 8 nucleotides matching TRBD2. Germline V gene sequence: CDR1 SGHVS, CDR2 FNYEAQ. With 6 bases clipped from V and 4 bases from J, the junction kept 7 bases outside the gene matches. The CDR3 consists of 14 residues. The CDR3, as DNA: TGTGCCAGCAGGGCCCTTAGCGGGGCAGAGACCCAGTACTTC. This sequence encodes CASRALSGAETQYF.

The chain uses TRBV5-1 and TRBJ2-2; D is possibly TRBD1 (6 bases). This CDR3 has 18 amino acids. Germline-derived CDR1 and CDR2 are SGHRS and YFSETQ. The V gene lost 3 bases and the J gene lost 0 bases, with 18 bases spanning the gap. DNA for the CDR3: TGCGCCAGCAGCTCCTCTCATCGACAGGAGTCGAACACCGGGGAGCTGTTTTTT. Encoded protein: CASSSSHRQESNTGELFF. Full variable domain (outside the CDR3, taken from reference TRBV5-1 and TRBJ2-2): KAGVTQTPRYLIKTRGQQVTLSCSPISGHRSVSWYQQTPGQGLQFLFEYFSETQRNKGNFPGRFSGRQFSNSRSEMNVSTLELGDSALYLCASSSSHRQESNTGELFFGEGSRLTVL.

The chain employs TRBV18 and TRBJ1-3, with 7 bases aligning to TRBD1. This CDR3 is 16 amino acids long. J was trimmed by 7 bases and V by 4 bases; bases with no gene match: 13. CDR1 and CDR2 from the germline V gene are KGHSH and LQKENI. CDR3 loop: CASSLVRGSLMNTIYF. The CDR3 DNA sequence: TGTGCCAGCTCACTGGTCAGGGGGTCGTTGATGAACACCATATATTTT.

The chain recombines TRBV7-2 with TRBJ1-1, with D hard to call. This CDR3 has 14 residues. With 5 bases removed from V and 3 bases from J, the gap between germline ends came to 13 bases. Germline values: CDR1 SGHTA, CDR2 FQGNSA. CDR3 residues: CASSPLPGHTEAFF. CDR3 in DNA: TGTGCCAGCAGCCCCCTTCCCGGGCACACTGAAGCTTTCTTT.

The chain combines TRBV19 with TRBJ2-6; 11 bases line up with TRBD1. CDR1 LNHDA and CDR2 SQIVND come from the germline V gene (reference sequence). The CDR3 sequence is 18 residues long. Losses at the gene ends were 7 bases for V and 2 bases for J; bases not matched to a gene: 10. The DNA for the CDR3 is TGTGCCAGTACCCCCCCACAGGGACAGGGGGCTGGGGCCAACGTCCTGACTTTC. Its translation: CASTPPQGQGAGANVLTF.

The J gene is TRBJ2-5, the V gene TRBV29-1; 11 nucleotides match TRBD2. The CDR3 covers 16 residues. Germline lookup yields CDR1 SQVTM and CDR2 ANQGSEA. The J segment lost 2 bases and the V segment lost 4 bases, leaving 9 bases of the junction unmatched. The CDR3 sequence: CSVALGLAGGQETQYF. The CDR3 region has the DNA TGCAGCGTTGCCCTCGGCCTAGCGGGGGGACAAGAGACCCAGTACTTC.

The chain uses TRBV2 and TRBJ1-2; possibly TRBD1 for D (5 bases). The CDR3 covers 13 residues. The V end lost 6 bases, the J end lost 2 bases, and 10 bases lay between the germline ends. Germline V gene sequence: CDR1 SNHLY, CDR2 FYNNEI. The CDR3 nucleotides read TGTGCCAGCAGGGAACAGGTCAACTATGGCTACACCTTC. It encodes CASREQVNYGYTF.

The CDR3 DNA reads TGTGCCAGCAGCTTTGGACAGGCTAACTATGGCTACACCTTC. Protein sequence: CASSFGQANYGYTF. This rearrangement joins TRBV5-6 to TRBJ1-2, with 7 bases matching TRBD1. The J segment lost 0 bases and the V segment lost 2 bases, leaving 1 base of the junction unmatched. Germline V lookup: CDR1 SGHDT, CDR2 YYEEEE. The CDR3 contains 14 residues. The whole variable domain, remainder taken from reference TRBV5-6 and TRBJ1-2, is DAGVTQSPTHLIKTRGQQVTLRCSPKSGHDTVSWYQQALGQGPQFIFQYYEEEERQRGNFPDRFSGHQFPNYSSELNVNALLLGDSALYLCASSFGQANYGYTFGSGTRLTVV.

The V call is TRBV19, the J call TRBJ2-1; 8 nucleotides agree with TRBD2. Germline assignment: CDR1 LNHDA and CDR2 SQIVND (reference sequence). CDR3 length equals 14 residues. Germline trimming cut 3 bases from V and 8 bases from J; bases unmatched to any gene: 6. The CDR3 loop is CASSMTGGPDEQFF. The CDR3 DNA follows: TGTGCCAGTAGTATGACGGGGGGGCCCGATGAGCAGTTCTTC.

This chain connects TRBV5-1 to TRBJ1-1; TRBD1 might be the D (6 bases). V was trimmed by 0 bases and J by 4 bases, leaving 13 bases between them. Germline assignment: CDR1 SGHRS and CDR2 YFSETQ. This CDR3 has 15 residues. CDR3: CASSLAPTGATEAFF. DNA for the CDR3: TGCGCCAGCAGCTTGGCCCCTACGGGGGCCACTGAAGCTTTCTTT.

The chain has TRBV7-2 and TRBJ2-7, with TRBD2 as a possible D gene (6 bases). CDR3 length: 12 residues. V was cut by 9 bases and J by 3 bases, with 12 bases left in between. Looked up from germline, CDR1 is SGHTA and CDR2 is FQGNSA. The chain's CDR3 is CASSGVGYEQYF. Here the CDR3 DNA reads TGTGCCAGTTCGGGGGTCGGCTACGAGCAGTACTTC.

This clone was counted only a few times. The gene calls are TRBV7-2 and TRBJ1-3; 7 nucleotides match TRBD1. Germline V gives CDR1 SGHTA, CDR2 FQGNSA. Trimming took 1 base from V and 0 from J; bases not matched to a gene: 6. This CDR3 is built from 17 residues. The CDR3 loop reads CASSLVGTVISGNTIYF. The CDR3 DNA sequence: TGTGCCAGCAGCTTAGTTGGGACAGTGATCTCTGGAAACACCATATATTTT.

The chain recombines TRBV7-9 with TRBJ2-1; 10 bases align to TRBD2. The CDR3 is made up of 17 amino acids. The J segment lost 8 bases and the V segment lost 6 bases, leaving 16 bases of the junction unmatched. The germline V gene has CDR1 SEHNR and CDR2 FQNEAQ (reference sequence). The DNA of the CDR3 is TGTGCCAGCAGTCTCGGGCTAGCGGGGGCCCTCGGGGATGAGCAGTTCTTC. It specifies CASSLGLAGALGDEQFF.